The TCR beta chain under discussion was sequenced for a study of lymphopenia after photon versus proton radiotherapy. Study-level results: Photon-treated patients lost naive T cells and TCR diversity; proton-treated stayed stable. After the lymphocyte nadir, photon-treated repertoires showed oligoclonal expansion, especially of CD8+ Temra cells.

Libraries were prepared by immunoSEQ multiplex PCR; TCRdb keeps only in-frame clonotypes and omits some of them. The table includes about 20,000 clones, about 89% detected once. As concerns this clone: Its antigen is undetermined.

This receptor was taken from a man older than 75 with esophageal cancer. The sequenced sample was peripheral blood, obtained from a patient treated with proton-based radiotherapy.

CDR3 residues: CASSSLAGVADTQYF. As DNA, the CDR3 is TGTGCCAGCAGTTCCTTGGCGGGGGTGGCAGATACGCAGTATTTT. The chain joins TRBV28 to TRBJ2-3, with 7 bases lining up with TRBD2. J lost 4 bases, V lost 4 bases, and 8 bases had no gene match. CDR3 size: 15 residues. Germline lookup yields CDR1 MDHEN and CDR2 SYDVKM.